The T cell receptor (beta chain) under discussion was sequenced for a study of T cell changes during pregnancy in multiple sclerosis. TCRdb keeps only in-frame clones here, not all; method: immunoSEQ multiplex PCR. The table has some 60,000 clones, approximately 91% seen once; the top ten hold roughly 0.7%. The CDR3 runs to 12 residues. Per germline, CDR1 SNHLY and CDR2 FYNNEI. V was pared by 3 bases and J by 11 bases, with 11 bases between. The starting material was CD4+ T cells from peripheral blood mononuclear cells, obtained in the first trimester of pregnancy. This chain links TRBV2 with TRBJ2-1; D might be TRBD2 (5 bases). This TCR was sampled from a female donor with multiple sclerosis, enrolled in a pregnancy study. CDR3 sequence reads: CASSETTRQQFF. The CDR3 coding sequence is TGTGCCAGCAGTGAGACTACTAGGCAGCAGTTCTTC.